Shown below are 8 T cell receptor beta chains from a single sample sequenced in a study of T cells in Graves' hyperthyroidism and ophthalmopathy. The source material, RNA transcripts, was used to amplify TCR beta CDR3 regions. Carried out on the TCR CDR3, a first-round RT-PCR used the HTBI primer set. In TCRdb, the multiplex PCR reads were re-called with MiXCR into one record per CDR3 protein. The table shows roughly 700,000 distinct CDR3 sequences, with roughly a third occurring only once. Sequenced input: blood. The origin of the receptors is a woman aged 40-49 years with Graves' hyperthyroidism.

The chain has TRBV7-8 and TRBJ2-7; 7 nucleotides align to TRBD2. The J call may be mistaken, given a closer DNA end match to TRBJ2-1. CDR1 and CDR2 (germline): SGHVS, FQNEAQ. CDR3 length equals 14 residues. The CDR3 bases are TGTGCCAGCAGCTTACTAGCGGTCTACAATGAGCAGTTCTTC. It specifies CASSLLAVYNEQFF.

This clonotype appeared once. The gene calls are TRBV3-1 and TRBJ2-6; D is ambiguous. The V and J ends lost 2 bases and 1 base respectively, with 6 bases between them. The CDR3 consists of 15 residues. Looked up from germline, CDR1 is LGHDT and CDR2 is YNNKEL (reference sequence). CDR3 sequence: CASSQTLSGANVLTF. The DNA for the CDR3 is TGTGCCAGCAGCCAAACCCTTTCTGGGGCCAACGTCCTGACTTTC.

This rearrangement joins TRBV4-3 to TRBJ2-3; D uncertain. V lost 4 bases and J 6 bases, leaving 11 bases between the germline ends. The length of the CDR3 is 13 residues. Germline CDR1 reads LGHNA; CDR2 reads YSLEER. The CDR3 is CASSLGIGDTQYF. CDR3 bases: TGCGCCAGCAGCCTGGGAATCGGGGATACGCAGTATTTT.

With respect to this clonotype: The junction departs from the called germline gene at one end, perhaps through a read error. V is TRBV7-2 and J is TRBJ1-4; D remains ambiguous. This CDR3 has 11 residues. Germline lookup yields CDR1 SGHTA and CDR2 FQGNSA. CDR3 bases: TGTGCCAGCAGCAGTCGGGCGGATGCACTTTTT. It codes for CASSSRADALF.

The chain has TRBV12-3 or TRBV12-4 and TRBJ1-5; D unresolved. The CDR3 extends over 14 amino acids. V lost 8 bases to trimming and J lost 4 bases, with 15 bases between them. The DNA of the CDR3 is TGTGCCAGCCGTACTGCCGGGGTTAATCAGCCCCAGCATTTT. Translating gives CASRTAGVNQPQHF.

As to this clonotype: A clone one base away is much larger, so this may be a read error. The chain recombines TRBV20-1 with TRBJ1-5, with D maybe TRBD1 (5 bases). CDR3 length equals 14 residues. Germline CDR1 DFQATT, CDR2 SNEGSKA (reference sequence). CDR3 DNA sequence: TGCAGTGCTAGAGACAGGGAGGCGAATCGGCCCCAGCATTTT. This gives the protein CSARDREANRPQHF.

This clonotype was counted ten times or more. CDR3 sequence: CSVEARTYEQYF. The CDR3 DNA is TGCAGCGTTGAAGCTAGAACTTACGAGCAGTACTTC. The gene calls are TRBV29-1 and TRBJ2-7; D is unclear. The germline gives CDR1 SQVTM, CDR2 ANQGSEA. Trimming took 1 base from V and 4 from J, leaving 8 bases between them. CDR3 length: 12 amino acids.

Comments on this clonotype: A read error may account for a junction end that differs from germline. The CDR3 spells CAVSESEGSGANVLTF. CDR3 nucleotide sequence: TGTGCCGTCAGTGAGTCTGAAGGTTCCGGGGCCAACGTCCTGACTTTC. The chain is built from TRBV10-3 and TRBJ2-6, with D unresolved. The CDR3 spans 16 residues. The V gene's germline CDR1 is ENHRY and CDR2 SYGVKD.